This is a list of T cell receptor beta chains from one sample in a study of human T cells and chemical hapten exposure. In TCRdb, the 5' RACE reads were re-called with MiXCR into one record per CDR3 protein. The sample lists about 81,000 distinct CDR3 sequences; more than 7.5% were seen once. These receptors were taken from a male donor in good health. CDR3s include the opening cysteine and the closing phenylalanine or tryptophan. The D gene is left open where the match is weak. Size values are once, few and many counts, or a class for expanded clones, and some rows have none.

j_call: TRBJ2-5
v_call: TRBV20-1
clone_size: -
d_call: TRBD2
cdr3_nt: TGCAGTGCTAGAGATACCGGACTAGCGGGAGAGATAACCGGGGAGACCCAGTACTTC
cdr3_aa: CSARDTGLAGEITGETQYF

j_call: TRBJ2-7
v_call: TRBV5-1
clone_size: many
d_call: -
cdr3_nt: TGCGCCAGCACCGTGGGCCGGACCTACGAGCAGTACTTC
cdr3_aa: CASTVGRTYEQYF

j_call: TRBJ1-1
v_call: TRBV12-3/TRBV12-4
clone_size: many
d_call: -
cdr3_nt: TGTGCCAGCAGTTTGCGAGGGGGGGACACTGAAGCTTTCTTT
cdr3_aa: CASSLRGGDTEAFF

j_call: TRBJ1-6
v_call: TRBV27
clone_size: few
d_call: -
cdr3_nt: TGTGCCAGCAGTTCACAACAGGGACCCTATAATTCACCCCTCCACTTT
cdr3_aa: CASSSQQGPYNSPLHF

j_call: TRBJ2-7
v_call: TRBV7-2
clone_size: many
d_call: -
cdr3_nt: TGTGCCAGCACCCTGGAGGGAGGTGGGGAGCAGTACTTC
cdr3_aa: CASTLEGGGEQYF

j_call: TRBJ1-1
v_call: TRBV11-2
clone_size: few
d_call: -
cdr3_nt: TGTGCCAGCAGCTTATCTAAGGGACCGAACACTGAAGCTTTCTTT
cdr3_aa: CASSLSKGPNTEAFF

j_call: TRBJ2-1
v_call: TRBV11-2
clone_size: -
d_call: TRBD1
cdr3_nt: TGTGCCAGCAGCTTAGAAGGTCCCGGGACAGCTCCAGGATACTACAATGAGCAGTTCTTC
cdr3_aa: CASSLEGPGTAPGYYNEQFF

j_call: TRBJ1-3
v_call: TRBV4-2
clone_size: -
d_call: TRBD1
cdr3_nt: TGTGCCAGCAGCCAAGATTTGGGACAGGGAATTGGAAACACCATATATTTT
cdr3_aa: CASSQDLGQGIGNTIYF

j_call: TRBJ1-2
v_call: TRBV7-2
clone_size: -
d_call: TRBD1
cdr3_nt: TGTGCCAGCAGCGAACAGGGGCTCAATCCAAACTATGGCTACACCTTC
cdr3_aa: CASSEQGLNPNYGYTF

j_call: TRBJ1-2
v_call: TRBV6-9
clone_size: -
d_call: TRBD1
cdr3_nt: TGTGCCAGCAGTAACAGGGGGCGTGAAACTAACTATGGCTACACCTTC
cdr3_aa: CASSNRGRETNYGYTF

j_call: TRBJ1-2
v_call: TRBV4-3
clone_size: few
d_call: -
cdr3_nt: TGCGCCAGCAGCCAAGATTTGGCAGGGTTCTATGGCTACACCTTC
cdr3_aa: CASSQDLAGFYGYTF

j_call: TRBJ1-2
v_call: TRBV20-1
clone_size: many
d_call: -
cdr3_nt: TGCAGTGCTACTCAGGGGCAAGTAGACGGCTACACCTTC
cdr3_aa: CSATQGQVDGYTF

j_call: TRBJ2-4
v_call: TRBV12-5
clone_size: few
d_call: -
cdr3_nt: TGTGCTAGTGGTTTGGTATTGGGCTTGGACAAAAACATTCAGTACTTC
cdr3_aa: CASGLVLGLDKNIQYF

j_call: TRBJ1-1
v_call: TRBV5-1
clone_size: many
d_call: TRBD1
cdr3_nt: TGCGCCAGCAGCCGGACAGGGTTGCATCGGGAGTCTTTCTTT
cdr3_aa: CASSRTGLHRESFF

j_call: TRBJ2-4
v_call: TRBV20-1
clone_size: -
d_call: TRBD1
cdr3_nt: TGCAGTGCTAGACCATTGGGACAGGGTACTGCCAAAAACATTCAGTACTTC
cdr3_aa: CSARPLGQGTAKNIQYF

j_call: TRBJ2-3
v_call: TRBV29-1
clone_size: -
d_call: TRBD1
cdr3_nt: TGCAGCGTCTCCTGGGGGATAGACAGGGGAGCAGATACGCAGTATTTT
cdr3_aa: CSVSWGIDRGADTQYF

j_call: TRBJ2-7
v_call: TRBV6-6
clone_size: few
d_call: TRBD2
cdr3_nt: TGTGCCAGCAGTTACGACGGCGGGAGGGGGGGCGAGCAGTACTTC
cdr3_aa: CASSYDGGRGGEQYF

j_call: TRBJ2-7
v_call: TRBV29-1
clone_size: -
d_call: -
cdr3_nt: TGCAGCGTTGAAGATCAGGCTGCAGGGCCCTACGAGCAGTACTTC
cdr3_aa: CSVEDQAAGPYEQYF

j_call: TRBJ2-5
v_call: TRBV30
clone_size: many
d_call: TRBD2
cdr3_nt: TGTGCCTGGACCTACGGACTAGCGGGAGGCCAAGAGACCCAGTACTTC
cdr3_aa: CAWTYGLAGGQETQYF

j_call: TRBJ2-3
v_call: TRBV11-1
clone_size: -
d_call: -
cdr3_nt: TGTGCCAGCAGCTCCCGGAGAGCCACTAGCACAGATACGCAGTATTTT
cdr3_aa: CASSSRRATSTDTQYF

j_call: TRBJ1-5
v_call: TRBV4-3
clone_size: many
d_call: -
cdr3_nt: TGCGCCAGCAGCCAAGATCGTCCAGGTCTAAATCAGCCCCAGCATTTT
cdr3_aa: CASSQDRPGLNQPQHF

j_call: TRBJ1-1
v_call: TRBV11-2
clone_size: few
d_call: -
cdr3_nt: TGTGCCAGCAGCCGAACCAAGAACACTGAAGCTTTCTTT
cdr3_aa: CASSRTKNTEAFF